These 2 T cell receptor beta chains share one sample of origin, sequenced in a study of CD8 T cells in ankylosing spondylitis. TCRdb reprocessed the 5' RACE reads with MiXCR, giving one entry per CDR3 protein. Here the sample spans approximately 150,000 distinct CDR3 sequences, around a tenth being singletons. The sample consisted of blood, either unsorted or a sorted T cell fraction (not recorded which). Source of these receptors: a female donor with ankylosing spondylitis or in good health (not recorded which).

The CDR3 DNA follows: TGTGCCAGCAGCGTAGTCGGGGGCGCCACAGATACGCAGTATTTT. It specifies CASSVVGGATDTQYF. This chain joins TRBV9 and TRBJ2-3; D may correspond to TRBD1 or TRBD2 (6 bases each). V gave up 0 bases and J gave up 2 bases, with 10 bases separating them. Germline CDR1 and CDR2: SGDLS and YYNGEE. CDR3 length: 15 residues.

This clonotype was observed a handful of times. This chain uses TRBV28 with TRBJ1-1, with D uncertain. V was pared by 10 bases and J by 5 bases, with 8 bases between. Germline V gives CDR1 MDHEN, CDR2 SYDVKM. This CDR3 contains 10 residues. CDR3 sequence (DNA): TGTGCCATCGCTGATACTGAAGCTTTCTTT. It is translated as CAIADTEAFF.